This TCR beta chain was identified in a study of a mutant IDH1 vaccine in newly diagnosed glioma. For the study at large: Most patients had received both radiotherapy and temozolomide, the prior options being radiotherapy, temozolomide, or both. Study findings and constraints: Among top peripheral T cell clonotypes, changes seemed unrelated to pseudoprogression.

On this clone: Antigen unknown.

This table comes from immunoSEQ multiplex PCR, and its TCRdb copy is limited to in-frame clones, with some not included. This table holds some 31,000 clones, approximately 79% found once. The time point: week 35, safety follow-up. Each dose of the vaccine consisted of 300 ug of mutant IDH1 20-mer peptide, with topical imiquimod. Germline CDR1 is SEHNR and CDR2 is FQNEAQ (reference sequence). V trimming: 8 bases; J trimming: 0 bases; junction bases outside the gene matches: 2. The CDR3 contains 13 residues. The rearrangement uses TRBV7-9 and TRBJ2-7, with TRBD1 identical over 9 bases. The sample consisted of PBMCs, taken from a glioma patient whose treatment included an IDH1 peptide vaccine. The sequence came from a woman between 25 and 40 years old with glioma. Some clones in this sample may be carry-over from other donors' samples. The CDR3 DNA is TGTGCCAGCGGACAGGGGTCCTCCTACGAGCAGTACTTC. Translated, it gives CASGQGSSYEQYF.